Listed below are T cell receptor beta chains from one sample, sequenced in a study of CD8 T cells in Susac syndrome. MiXCR, applied by TCRdb to the immunoSEQ multiplex PCR reads, yields one record per CDR3 protein. The sample lists about 66,000 distinct CDR3 sequences, approximately 96% occurring once. Source material: CD8+ T cells from PBMCs. Receptors originate from a human donor with multiple sclerosis. Each CDR3 is given with its conserved first and last residue. The D gene is left open where the match is weak.

D gene	J gene	V gene	CDR3 protein	CDR3 DNA
TRBD2	TRBJ2-3	TRBV3-1	CASSEGLADTDTQYF	TGTGCCAGCAGCGAAGGACTAGCGGACACAGATACGCAGTATTTT
-	TRBJ2-3	TRBV6-4	CASSVAASTDTQYF	TGTGCCAGCAGTGTGGCGGCTAGCACAGATACGCAGTATTTT
-	TRBJ2-7	TRBV28	CASSSPGGEQYF	TGTGCCAGCAGTTCCCCTGGGGGCGAGCAGTACTTC
-	TRBJ1-5	TRBV27	CASSWGPSNQPQHF	TGTGCCAGCAGTTGGGGACCGAGCAATCAGCCCCAGCATTTT
-	TRBJ2-1	TRBV15	CATSRDRLKEQFF	TGTGCCACCAGCAGAGATAGGCTGAAGGAGCAGTTCTTC
-	TRBJ2-3	TRBV12-5	CASGLVGSGPRSDTQYF	TGTGCTAGTGGTTTGGTAGGGTCGGGCCCTAGGTCGGATACGCAGTATTTT
-	TRBJ1-2	TRBV7-9	CASSLVGPGRTNYGYTF	TGTGCCAGCAGCTTAGTCGGACCGGGACGGACAAACTATGGCTACACCTTC
-	TRBJ2-7	TRBV29-1	CSVEDPSGHYEQYF	TGCAGCGTTGAAGATCCGTCGGGCCACTACGAGCAGTACTTC
TRBD1	TRBJ1-2	TRBV25-1	CASSRTGEGSYGYTF	TGTGCCAGCAGCAGGACAGGGGAGGGGTCCTATGGCTACACCTTC
-	TRBJ1-2	TRBV20-1	CSAHLGRIDGYTF	TGCAGTGCTCACTTGGGGAGAATAGATGGCTACACCTTC